There are many counts of the clone carrying this TCR beta chain. What it binds is not known. Unique molecular identifiers were incorporated when the TCRbeta library was constructed. MiXCR was run by TCRdb on the PCR reads, yielding one entry per CDR3 protein. The sample includes approximately 18,000 distinct CDR3 sequences, around 13% of them seen just once. The V gene lost 5 bases and the J gene lost 0 bases, with 8 bases spanning the gap. The CDR3 is 15 residues long. CDR1 is SGHTA, CDR2 FQGTGA, per germline. This record comes from a study of T-cell reconstitution after alpha-beta-depleted transplantation in children. Study-level results: Fresh T-cell production supplied most of the T-cell counts and diversity seen one year after transplant. Alpha-beta T cells about two months after transplant reportedly derived from several hundred expanded graft clones. Where some patients showed high TCRbeta diversity at day 60, it came from recipient T cells and thymic progenitors that had survived.

The gene calls are TRBV7-3 and TRBJ2-6; possibly TRBD1 for D (5 bases). Sequences were derived from PBMCs, mostly from graft donor cells, sampled 60 days after TCRalphabeta/CD19-depleted stem cell transplant. This clonotype was obtained from a female patient aged 2 to 10 who had a stem cell transplant for congenital amegakaryocytic thrombocytopenia, so the T cells may come from the graft donor. The CDR3 DNA reads TGTGCCAGCAGCACCGACAGCTCTGGGGCCAACGTCCTGACTTTC. It is translated as CASSTDSSGANVLTF.